Detailed here is one T cell receptor beta chain. The antigen is unknown. The sample comes from a study of CD8 T cells in ankylosing spondylitis. Findings of the study overall: Reportedly, disease-linked clones are significantly enriched in ankylosing spondylitis patients' matched synovial fluid. Characteristic of ankylosing spondylitis blood, it appeared, was a TCR beta motif comprising 7 to 9 highly homologous variants.

TCRdb reprocessed the 5' RACE reads with MiXCR, giving one entry per CDR3 protein. The sample records tens of thousands of distinct CDR3 sequences, less than 40% being singletons. Specimen: synovial fluid, either unsorted or a sorted T cell fraction (not recorded which). This clonotype was sampled from a male donor with ankylosing spondylitis.

The CDR3 sequence: CASSEGRIGLETQYF. DNA for the CDR3: TGCGCCAGCAGTGAGGGTAGGATTGGTTTGGAGACCCAGTACTTC. This chain connects TRBV10-1 to TRBJ2-5, with D hard to call. CDR1 is WNHNN, CDR2 SYGVQD, per germline (reference sequence). V lost 2 bases to trimming and J lost 5 bases, with 15 bases between them. This CDR3 region has 15 residues.